A single T cell receptor (beta chain) is shown here with its context. The entry originates in a study of blood T cell repertoires in COVID-19. Background on the study: Researchers got acute and convalescent COVID-19 samples from the United States, Italy and Spain.

V lost 8 bases to trimming and J lost 3 bases, with 13 bases between them. The CDR3 totals 13 residues. The V gene's germline CDR1 is MNHEY and CDR2 SMNVEV (reference sequence). Assay: immunoSEQ multiplex PCR; the TCRdb copy retains only in-frame clones and omits some. The sample holds a few hundred thousand clones, roughly 89% seen once. This chain links TRBV27 with TRBJ1-2, with D tentatively TRBD1 (5 bases). Material: peripheral blood. The TCR was taken from a woman aged 40 to 50 who had recovered from COVID-19. CDR3 coding DNA: TGTGCCAGCGGAGACAGCCTCCACTATGGCTACACCTTC. It codes for CASGDSLHYGYTF.